Presented here are 14 T cell receptor beta chains from one specimen sequenced in a study of cytomegalovirus exposure and HLA in healthy donors. Using immunoSEQ multiplex PCR, the repertoire was profiled, and TCRdb retains in-frame clones only, with some absent. The sample yields over 70,000 clones, less than 95% seen once. Sample: PBMCs. Every receptor here comes from a woman aged 18-29 years in good health and CMV-seronegative.

The chain uses TRBV19 and TRBJ1-5, with TRBD1 as a possible D gene (6 bases). CDR1 is LNHDA, CDR2 SQIVND, per germline (reference sequence). V lost 0 bases, J lost 9 bases, and 18 bases lay in between. This CDR3 spans 16 amino acids. The CDR3 DNA sequence: TGTGCCAGTAGTATAGATCTGGCAGGGGAGTGGGGGCCCCAGCATTTT. Translation: CASSIDLAGEWGPQHF. Full variable domain (rest looked up from reference TRBV19 and TRBJ1-5): DGGITQSPKYLFRKEGQNVTLSCEQNLNHDAMYWYRQDPGQGLRLIYYSQIVNDFQKGDIAEGYSVSREKKESFPLTVTSAQKNPTAFYLCASSIDLAGEWGPQHFGDGTRLSIL.

This chain uses TRBV5-1 with TRBJ2-2; TRBD2 might be the D (5 bases). Trimming left V 4 bases short and J 4 bases short, with 20 bases between. CDR1 is SGHRS and CDR2 is YFSETQ in the germline V gene. The CDR3 spans 17 residues. CDR3 in amino acids: CASSPSLDSLVTGELFF. The CDR3 region has the DNA TGCGCCAGCAGCCCTTCCCTGGACTCCCTTGTCACCGGGGAGCTGTTTTTT.

CDR3: CASSLQGAKYEQYF. The CDR3 coding sequence is TGTGCCAGCAGTCTACAGGGGGCTAAATACGAGCAGTACTTC. The chain joins TRBV28 to TRBJ2-7; 9 bases are a match to TRBD1. V lost 5 bases to trimming and J lost 4 bases; unmatched junction nucleotides: 6. The CDR3 is 14 amino acids. Per the germline V gene, CDR1 is MDHEN and CDR2 is SYDVKM.

The chain carries TRBV7-9 and TRBJ2-5, with a possible D match to TRBD2 (5 bases). The ends were cut back, 5 bases at V and 4 bases at J, with 17 bases in the middle. The CDR3 contains 15 residues. Looked up from germline, CDR1 is SEHNR and CDR2 is FQNEAQ (reference sequence). The CDR3 nucleotides are TGTGCCAGCAGCCGCGTGGCTAGGAGGATAGAGACCCAGTACTTC. This encodes CASSRVARRIETQYF.

This clone was detected a few times. The gene calls are TRBV13 and TRBJ2-4; 9 nucleotides line up with TRBD1. Looked up from germline, CDR1 is PRHDT and CDR2 is FYEKMQ (reference sequence). The CDR3 runs to 17 residues. V was pared by 4 bases and J by 1 base, with 8 bases of the junction left unmatched. The CDR3 nucleotides are TGTGCCAGCAGCTCTAACAGGGGGCTCGGGGCCAAAAACATTCAGTACTTC. Its protein product is CASSSNRGLGAKNIQYF.

The chain couples TRBV11-2 to TRBJ2-5; 7 bases line up with TRBD1. Losses at the gene ends were 4 bases for V and 4 bases for J; bases not matched to a gene: 6. The V gene's germline CDR1 is SGHAT and CDR2 FQNNGV. The CDR3 extends over 14 amino acids. The DNA of the CDR3 is TGTGCCAGCAGCTATTGGACAGGTCCAGAGACCCAGTACTTC. This gives the protein CASSYWTGPETQYF.

The V gene is TRBV28, the J gene TRBJ2-3; TRBD2 matches 8 bases. The V gene end was trimmed by 7 bases and the J gene end by 2 bases; junction bases not matched to a gene: 8. The germline V gene encodes CDR1 MDHEN and CDR2 SYDVKM. The CDR3 totals 15 residues. CDR3 region: CASNEAGGYTDTQYF. The CDR3 DNA sequence: TGTGCCAGCAACGAGGCGGGGGGCTACACAGATACGCAGTATTTT. The full variable domain, in which reference TRBV28 and TRBJ2-3 provide the parts outside the CDR3, is DVKVTQSSRYLVKRTGEKVFLECVQDMDHENMFWYRQDPGLGLRLIYFSYDVKMKEKGDIPEGYSVSREKKERFSLILESASTNQTSMYLCASNEAGGYTDTQYFGPGTRLTVL.

The chain combines TRBV19 with TRBJ2-2, with 10 nucleotides matching TRBD2. CDR1 is LNHDA, CDR2 SQIVND, per germline (reference sequence). CDR3 length: 14 amino acids. Trimming cost V 5 bases and J 8 bases; bases outside gene matches: 5. The CDR3 is CASSAWTSGGELFF. The DNA of the CDR3 is TGTGCCAGTAGTGCCTGGACTAGCGGAGGGGAGCTGTTTTTT.

The V gene is TRBV7-6, the J gene TRBJ2-7; 10 nucleotides agree with TRBD1. The CDR3 extends over 17 amino acids. After removal of 2 bases from V and 6 bases from J, the junction contained 13 bases not matched to a gene. CDR1 and CDR2 from the germline V gene are SGHVS and FNYEAQ. This CDR3 reads CASSLRDRGFSGSEQYF. The CDR3 DNA reads TGTGCCAGCAGCTTAAGGGACAGGGGTTTCTCAGGGAGCGAGCAGTACTTC.

The rearrangement links TRBV5-8 to TRBJ2-3; 9 bases line up with TRBD1. J lost 3 bases, V lost 0 bases, and 5 bases had no gene match. This CDR3 has 16 amino acids. The germline V gene encodes CDR1 SGHTS and CDR2 YDEGEE. The CDR3 DNA sequence: TGTGCCAGCAGCTTGGCCGAGACAGGGGGTACAGATACGCAGTATTTT. It is translated as CASSLAETGGTDTQYF. The full variable domain, completed using reference TRBV5-8 and TRBJ2-3, is EAGVTQSPTHLIKTRGQQATLRCSPISGHTSVYWYQQALGLGLQFLLWYDEGEERNRGNFPPRFSGRQFPNYSSELNVNALELEDSALYLCASSLAETGGTDTQYFGPGTRLTVL.

In DNA form, the CDR3 reads TGCAGCGTTGATGGTTCGGACAGGGTTAACTATGGCTACACCTTC. It codes for CSVDGSDRVNYGYTF. The rearrangement links TRBV29-1 to TRBJ1-2; 8 bases match TRBD1. Trimming cost V 3 bases and J 1 base; bases outside gene matches: 7. Germline V lookup: CDR1 SQVTM, CDR2 ANQGSEA. CDR3 length equals 15 residues.

The chain joins TRBV7-2 to TRBJ2-1; 8 bases fit TRBD2. In germline, CDR1 is SGHTA, CDR2 FQGNSA. V gave up 10 bases and J gave up 6 bases; unmatched junction bases: 17. The CDR3 totals 16 residues. The DNA of the CDR3 is TGTGCCACCTACGGGGGGGGGCCCTTTGGGAGCAATGAGCAGTTCTTC. Protein product: CATYGGGPFGSNEQFF.

The chain has TRBV6-1 and TRBJ1-5; TRBD1 might be the D (5 bases). Germline V lookup: CDR1 MNHNS, CDR2 SASEGT. V lost 1 base and J lost 0, with 22 bases in between. There are 20 residues in the CDR3. CDR3 sequence: CASSEEARILRGNSNQPQHF. The CDR3 nucleotides are TGTGCCAGCAGTGAAGAGGCAAGGATTCTACGGGGGAATAGCAATCAGCCCCAGCATTTT.

This chain uses TRBV27 with TRBJ2-1; the match to TRBD1 covers 7 bases. This CDR3 is 14 amino acids long. Trimming took 5 bases from V and 2 from J; bases not matched to a gene: 3. Germline V gene sequence: CDR1 MNHEY, CDR2 SMNVEV (reference sequence). In DNA, the CDR3 is TGTGCCAGCAGTAGGACAGGAGCCTACAATGAGCAGTTCTTC. Amino acid sequence: CASSRTGAYNEQFF.